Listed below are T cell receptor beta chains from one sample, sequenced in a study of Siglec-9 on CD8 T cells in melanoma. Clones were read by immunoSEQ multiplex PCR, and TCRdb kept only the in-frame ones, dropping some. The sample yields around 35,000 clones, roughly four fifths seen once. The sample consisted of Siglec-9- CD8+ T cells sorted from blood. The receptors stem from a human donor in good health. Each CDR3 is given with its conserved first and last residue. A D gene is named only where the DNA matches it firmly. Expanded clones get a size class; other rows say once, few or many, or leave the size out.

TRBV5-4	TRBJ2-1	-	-	CASSLVSEGTNNEQFF	TGTGCCAGCAGCTTGGTGTCAGAGGGAACCAACAATGAGCAGTTCTTC
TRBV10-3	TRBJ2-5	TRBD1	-	CAISESVGQGKETQYF	TGTGCCATCAGTGAGTCGGTAGGACAGGGAAAGGAGACCCAGTACTTC
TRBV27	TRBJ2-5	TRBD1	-	CASSPTWTGGAVTQYF	TGTGCCAGCAGTCCTACTTGGACAGGAGGTGCGGTGACCCAGTACTTC
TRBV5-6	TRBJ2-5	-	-	CASSGGAQETQYF	TGTGCCAGCAGTGGAGGGGCCCAAGAGACCCAGTACTTC
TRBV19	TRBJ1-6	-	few	CASTHSPGGSPLHF	TGTGCCAGTACCCACTCACCCGGCGGGTCACCCCTCCACTTT
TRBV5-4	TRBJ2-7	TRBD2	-	CASSPTSGELIYEQYF	TGTGCCAGCAGTCCGACTAGCGGGGAGCTAATATACGAGCAGTACTTC
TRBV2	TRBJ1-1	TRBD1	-	CASSEDRGAEAFF	TGTGCCAGCAGTGAAGACAGGGGGGCTGAAGCTTTCTTT
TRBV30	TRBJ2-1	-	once	CAWSIEGNEQFF	TGTGCCTGGAGCATTGAGGGGAATGAGCAGTTCTTC
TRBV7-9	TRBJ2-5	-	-	CASSPRIQDQETQYF	TGTGCCAGCAGCCCGAGGATTCAAGATCAAGAGACCCAGTACTTC
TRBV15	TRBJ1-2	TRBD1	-	CATRKTGGDGYTF	TGTGCCACCCGAAAGACAGGGGGCGATGGCTACACCTTC
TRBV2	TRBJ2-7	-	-	CASSPLGERIYEQYF	TGTGCCAGCAGCCCCTTAGGGGAGAGAATATACGAGCAGTACTTC
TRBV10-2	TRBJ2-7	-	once	CASRGHLDPYEQYF	TGCGCCAGCAGAGGACACCTAGATCCCTACGAGCAGTACTTC
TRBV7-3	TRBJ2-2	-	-	CASSLIGTGELFF	TGTGCCAGCAGCTTAATCGGGACCGGGGAGCTGTTTTTT
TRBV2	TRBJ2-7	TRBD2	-	CASSELLREDDEQYF	TGTGCCAGCAGTGAATTATTGCGGGAGGACGACGAGCAGTACTTC
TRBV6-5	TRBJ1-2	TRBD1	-	CASKTTGVGYTF	TGTGCCAGCAAGACGACAGGGGTGGGCTACACCTTC
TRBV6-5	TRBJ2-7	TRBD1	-	CASSFTGQGHEQYF	TGTGCCAGCAGTTTCACGGGACAGGGACACGAGCAGTACTTC
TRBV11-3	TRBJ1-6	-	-	CASSIQGQFLNSPLHF	TGTGCCAGCAGCATACAGGGCCAGTTTCTTAATTCACCCCTCCACTTT
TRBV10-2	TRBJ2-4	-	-	CASRGGPGQYF	TGCGCCAGCAGGGGGGGGCCCGGGCAGTACTTC
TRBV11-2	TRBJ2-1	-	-	CASNVRGGASYNEQFF	TGTGCCAGCAACGTTAGAGGGGGGGCCTCCTACAATGAGCAGTTCTTC
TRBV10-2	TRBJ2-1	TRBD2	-	CASSESRLAGGFEQFF	TGCGCCAGCAGTGAGTCTCGGCTAGCGGGAGGATTTGAGCAGTTCTTC
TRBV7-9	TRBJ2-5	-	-	CASSFGRQETQYF	TGTGCCAGCAGCTTTGGCAGGCAAGAGACCCAGTACTTC
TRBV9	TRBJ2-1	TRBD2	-	CASSIGTSGHNEQFF	TGTGCCAGCAGCATCGGGACTAGCGGACACAATGAGCAGTTCTTC
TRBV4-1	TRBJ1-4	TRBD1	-	CASSQDLGTEDFSEEKLFF	TGCGCCAGCAGCCAAGATCTGGGGACAGAGGATTTTTCCGAAGAAAAACTGTTTTTT
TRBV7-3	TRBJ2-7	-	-	CASSLSSSYEQYF	TGTGCCAGCAGCTTGTCCTCATCCTACGAGCAGTACTTC
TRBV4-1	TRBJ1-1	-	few	CASSQVQYGNTEAFF	TGCGCCAGCAGCCAAGTCCAATACGGCAACACTGAAGCTTTCTTT
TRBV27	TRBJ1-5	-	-	CASSLSRTIRQPQHF	TGTGCCAGCAGTTTATCACGAACAATCCGTCAGCCCCAGCATTTT
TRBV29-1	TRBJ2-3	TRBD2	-	CSVRAGQTDTQYF	TGCAGCGTTAGAGCGGGGCAAACAGATACGCAGTATTTT
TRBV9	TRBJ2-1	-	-	CASSVGASPHNEQFF	TGTGCCAGCAGCGTAGGGGCTAGTCCCCACAATGAGCAGTTCTTC
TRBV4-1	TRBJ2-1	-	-	CASGRGVSDGNEQFF	TGCGCCAGCGGAAGGGGGGTGTCCGATGGTAATGAGCAGTTCTTC
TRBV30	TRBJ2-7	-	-	CAWSVLLGLKSYEQYF	TGTGCCTGGAGTGTATTATTAGGACTTAAGTCCTACGAGCAGTACTTC
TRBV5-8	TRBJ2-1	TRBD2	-	CASSFGGAYEQFF	TGTGCCAGCAGCTTCGGGGGGGCTTATGAGCAGTTCTTC
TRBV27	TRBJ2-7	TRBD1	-	CASSLFPGGFYEQYF	TGTGCCAGCAGTTTATTCCCAGGGGGTTTCTACGAGCAGTACTTC
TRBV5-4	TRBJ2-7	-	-	CASSLGGHEQYF	TGTGCCAGCAGCCTCGGTGGCCACGAGCAGTACTTC
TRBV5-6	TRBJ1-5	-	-	CASSLDQGNQHF	TGTGCCAGCAGCTTGGACCAGGGAAATCAGCATTTT
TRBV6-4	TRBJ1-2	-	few	CASSNSATMSGYTF	TGTGCCAGCAGCAACAGTGCCACTATGTCTGGCTACACCTTC
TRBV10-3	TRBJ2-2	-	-	CAILNTDRGGNGELFF	TGTGCCATTCTTAATACGGACAGAGGGGGTAACGGGGAGCTGTTTTTT
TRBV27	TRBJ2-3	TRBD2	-	CASSLGLAFTDTQYF	TGTGCCAGCAGTCTAGGACTAGCGTTTACAGATACGCAGTATTTT
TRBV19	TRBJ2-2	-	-	CASMWDGERGIGELFF	TGTGCCAGTATGTGGGACGGAGAGAGAGGGATCGGGGAGCTGTTTTTT
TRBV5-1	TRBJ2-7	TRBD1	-	CASSWTGDSYEQYF	TGCGCCAGCAGCTGGACAGGGGACTCCTACGAGCAGTACTTC
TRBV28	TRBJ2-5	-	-	CASTFLIGQETQYF	TGTGCCAGCACCTTTTTGATAGGCCAAGAGACCCAGTACTTC
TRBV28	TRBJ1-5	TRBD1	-	CASSYRGQGRSQPQHF	TGTGCCAGCAGTTATAGGGGACAGGGTCGGAGTCAGCCCCAGCATTTT
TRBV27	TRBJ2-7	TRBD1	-	CASSTGDYEQYF	TGTGCCAGCAGTACAGGGGATTACGAGCAGTACTTC
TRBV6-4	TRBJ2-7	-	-	CASSWGACSSYEQYF	TGTGCCAGCAGCTGGGGTGCGTGCAGTTCCTACGAGCAGTACTTC
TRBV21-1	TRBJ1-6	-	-	CASSPIGGPNNSPLHF	TGTGCCAGCAGCCCGATCGGGGGCCCGAATAATTCACCCCTCCACTTT
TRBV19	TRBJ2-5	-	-	CASSIGARAEETQYF	TGTGCCAGTAGTATAGGGGCCAGGGCGGAGGAGACCCAGTACTTC